This T cell receptor beta chain was captured in a study of PD-1 blockade in classical Hodgkin lymphoma. Findings and limits, study-wide: When nivolumab was started under 1 year after ASCT, patients were excluded.

Method: immunoSEQ multiplex PCR; TCRdb's copy keeps in-frame clones and lacks some. The repertoire holds about 11,000 clones, with approximately 80% as singletons. Details on this clone: Its antigen is not identified.

Every patient had relapsed following autologous stem cell transplantation, and cohorts differed in brentuximab vedotin exposure. Sequenced material: peripheral blood mononuclear cells (PBMCs), taken at baseline. The sequence was collected from a human donor with classical Hodgkin lymphoma.

The CDR3 is CASNPLAGDTQYF. The CDR3 DNA is TGTGCCAGCAACCCACTAGCGGGCGATACGCAGTATTTT. The J gene is TRBJ2-3, the V gene TRBV9; 9 bases fit TRBD2. The junction had 5 bases not matched to a gene; V was cut back by 6 bases and J by 6 bases. Germline V gene lookup returns CDR1 SGDLS and CDR2 YYNGEE. The CDR3 has 13 amino acids.